The 9 T cell receptor beta chains presented below share a single source sample, sequenced in a study of blood T cell repertoires in COVID-19. TCRdb's copy holds only in-frame clones and misses some; the assay was immunoSEQ multiplex PCR. Among 200,000 to 300,000 clones listed, about four fifths were seen once. The sequenced sample consisted of PBMCs or T cells enriched from blood (not recorded which). Receptors originate from a woman aged 40 to 50 who had been exposed to COVID-19.

The chain has TRBV4-3 and TRBJ2-7; 13 nucleotides match TRBD2. The CDR3 runs 16 residues. The J segment lost 7 bases and the V segment lost 0 bases, leaving 6 bases of the junction unmatched. Germline V CDR1 and CDR2: LGHNA, YSLEER. The CDR3 DNA is TGCGCCAGCAGCCAAGATTATGGGACTAGCGGGGAGGAGCAGTACTTC. It encodes CASSQDYGTSGEEQYF.

The chain recombines TRBV25-1 with TRBJ1-1; 9 nucleotides align to TRBD1. The V segment lost 6 bases and the J segment 11 bases; nucleotides outside the gene matches: 19. Germline V gene lookup returns CDR1 MGHDK and CDR2 SYGVNS. The CDR3 has 16 amino acids. The CDR3: CASRHTPGQGPSGAFF. CDR3 bases: TGTGCCAGCAGACACACCCCGGGACAGGGCCCTAGTGGGGCTTTCTTT.

This clone was observed once. The chain recombines TRBV6-5 with TRBJ1-4; TRBD1 matches 9 bases. V was pared by 2 bases and J by 5 bases, with 6 bases of the junction left unmatched. Germline V CDR1 and CDR2: MNHEY, SVGAGI. This CDR3 has 16 amino acids. In nucleotides, the CDR3 is TGTGCCAGCAGTTACACATGGACAGGGGTGAATGAAAAACTGTTTTTT. Encoded protein: CASSYTWTGVNEKLFF.

This chain joins TRBV5-6 and TRBJ1-4; possibly TRBD1 for D (5 bases). Germline CDR1 reads SGHDT; CDR2 reads YYEEEE. Trimming took 0 bases from V and 0 from J, leaving 12 bases between them. This CDR3 comprises 17 residues. CDR3 nucleotides: TGTGCCAGCAGCTTGGCCCTGACAGCGTCAACTAATGAAAAACTGTTTTTT. Translated, it gives CASSLALTASTNEKLFF.

The J gene is TRBJ2-1, the V gene TRBV7-7, with D possibly TRBD2 on 5 matching bases. Between the trimmed V and J ends, which lost 4 bases and 0 bases, there was a span of 19 bases. The CDR3 length is 18 residues. Germline values: CDR1 SSHAT, CDR2 FNYEAQ (reference sequence). CDR3 residues: CASSSPPIPGISYNEQFF. CDR3 in DNA: TGTGCCAGCAGCTCACCTCCTATCCCGGGGATCTCCTACAATGAGCAGTTCTTC.

The V call is TRBV18, the J call TRBJ1-6, with D perhaps TRBD1 (5 bases). The V and J ends lost 2 bases and 6 bases respectively, with 11 bases between them. The CDR3 contains 15 residues. Germline CDR1 KGHSH, CDR2 LQKENI. The CDR3 is CASSPGTGGNSPLHF. In DNA, the CDR3 is TGTGCCAGCTCACCAGGAACCGGGGGTAATTCACCCCTCCACTTT.

The chain uses TRBV6-6 and TRBJ1-5; 9 nucleotides align to TRBD1. Trimming took 8 bases from V and 11 from J; bases not matched to a gene: 19. CDR1 and CDR2 from the germline V gene are MNHNY and SVGAGI (reference sequence). CDR3 length: 16 amino acids. For the CDR3, the DNA is TGTGCCAGCCAGCCGGGGACAGGGAATTTCGAAGGGGCCCAGCATTTT. Amino acids: CASQPGTGNFEGAQHF.

V gene TRBV4-2 combines with J gene TRBJ2-7, with TRBD2 matching 7 bases. The junction had 3 bases not matched to a gene; V was cut back by 1 base and J by 3 bases. Germline V gene lookup returns CDR1 LGHNA and CDR2 YNFKEQ. The CDR3 sequence is 14 residues long. CDR3 coding DNA: TGTGCCAGCAGCCAAGGGGGGGGGAGCTACGAGCAGTACTTC. This translates into CASSQGGGSYEQYF.

J is TRBJ2-7 and V is TRBV10-3; TRBD1 agrees at 9 bases. The CDR3 loop spans 14 amino acids. The junction had 2 bases not matched to a gene; V was cut back by 5 bases and J by 0 bases. CDR1 is ENHRY, CDR2 SYGVKD, per germline. CDR3 loop: CAISTGQGSYEQYF. The CDR3, as DNA: TGTGCCATCAGTACGGGACAGGGCTCCTACGAGCAGTACTTC.